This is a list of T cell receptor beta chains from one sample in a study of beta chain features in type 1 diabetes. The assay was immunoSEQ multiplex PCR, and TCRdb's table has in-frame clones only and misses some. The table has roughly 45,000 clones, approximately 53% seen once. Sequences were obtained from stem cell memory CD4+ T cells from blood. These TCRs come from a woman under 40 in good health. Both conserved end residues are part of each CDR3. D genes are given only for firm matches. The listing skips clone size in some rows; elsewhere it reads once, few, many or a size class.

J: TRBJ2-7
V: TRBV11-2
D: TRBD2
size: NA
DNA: TGTGCCAGCAGTTCCATTAGCGGGAGAGGGCACGAGCAGTACTTC
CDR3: CASSSISGRGHEQYF

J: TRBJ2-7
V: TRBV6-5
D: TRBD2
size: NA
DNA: TGTGCCAGCAGTTACTCGGGCGGGAGTCCTTACGAGCAGTACTTC
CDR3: CASSYSGGSPYEQYF

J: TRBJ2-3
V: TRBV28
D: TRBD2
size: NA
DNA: TGTGCCAGCAGTTTAGTCACTAGCGGGAGGCAGAGCACAGATACGCAGTATTTT
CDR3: CASSLVTSGRQSTDTQYF

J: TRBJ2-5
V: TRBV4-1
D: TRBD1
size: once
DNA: TGCGCCAGCAGCCAAGATCGGGGAGGGACAGGGCCGATGTTCCAAGAGACCCAGTACTTC
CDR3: CASSQDRGGTGPMFQETQYF

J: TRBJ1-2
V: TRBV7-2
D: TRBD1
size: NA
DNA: TGTGCCAGCAGCTTACCCGGGACAGGGTATGGCTACACCTTC
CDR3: CASSLPGTGYGYTF

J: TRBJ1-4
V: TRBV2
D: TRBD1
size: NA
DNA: TGTGCCAGCAGAGGACAGGGGAATGAAAAACTGTTTTTT
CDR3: CASRGQGNEKLFF

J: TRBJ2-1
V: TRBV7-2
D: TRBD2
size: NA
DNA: TGTGCCAGCAGCTTAGTAAGTGGAGCGGGAGTCATCTACAATGAGCAGTTCTTC
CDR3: CASSLVSGAGVIYNEQFF

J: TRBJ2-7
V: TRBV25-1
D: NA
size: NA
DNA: TGTGCCAGCAGTGAATGGGGAGCACCCAGCTCCTACGAGCAGTACTTC
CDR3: CASSEWGAPSSYEQYF

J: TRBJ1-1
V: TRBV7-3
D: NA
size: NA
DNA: TGTGCCAGCAGCCCACAAGGGCGCGGGACTGAAGCTTTCTTT
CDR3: CASSPQGRGTEAFF

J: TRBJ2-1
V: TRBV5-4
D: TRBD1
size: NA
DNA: TGTGCCAGCAGACGGGACAGGCTTGACTACAATGAGCAGTTCTTC
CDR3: CASRRDRLDYNEQFF

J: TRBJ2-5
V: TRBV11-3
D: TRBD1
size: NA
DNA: TGTGCCAGCAGCCCCAGACAGGGGGCGAAGACCCAGTACTTC
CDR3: CASSPRQGAKTQYF

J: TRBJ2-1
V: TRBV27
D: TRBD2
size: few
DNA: TGTGCCAGCAGTTCTCTTTCCCGGGGGGACAATGAGCAGTTCTTC
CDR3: CASSSLSRGDNEQFF

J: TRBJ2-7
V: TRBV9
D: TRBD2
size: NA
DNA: TGTGCCAGCAGCGAGAGCATAGCGGGAGTGGAGGAGCAGTACTTC
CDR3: CASSESIAGVEEQYF

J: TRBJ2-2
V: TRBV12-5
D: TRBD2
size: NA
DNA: TGTGCTAGTGGTTTGACCCCGGGGAGGGTGCCCGGGGAGCTGTTTTTT
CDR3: CASGLTPGRVPGELFF

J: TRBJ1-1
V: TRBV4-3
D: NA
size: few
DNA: TGCGCCAGCAGCCAAGATCGGCTGGGCTCCGAGGGGGATGAAGCTTTCTTT
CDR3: CASSQDRLGSEGDEAFF

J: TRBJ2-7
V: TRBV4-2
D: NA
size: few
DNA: TGTGCCAGCAGCCAAGATCTCAACGGTCCCTACGAGCAGTACTTC
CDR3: CASSQDLNGPYEQYF

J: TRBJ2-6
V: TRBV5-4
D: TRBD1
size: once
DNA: TGTGCCAGCAGCAACACAGGGGACAGGGGGCCTGGGGCCAACGTCCTGACTTTC
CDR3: CASSNTGDRGPGANVLTF

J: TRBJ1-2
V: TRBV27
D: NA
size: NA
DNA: TGTGCCAGTTCGTCCCTACTAGCTAACTATGGCTACACCTTC
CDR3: CASSSLLANYGYTF

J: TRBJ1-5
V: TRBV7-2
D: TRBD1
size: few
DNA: TGTGCCAGCAGGCTAAAACAGGGGTATCCCCAGCATTTT
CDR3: CASRLKQGYPQHF

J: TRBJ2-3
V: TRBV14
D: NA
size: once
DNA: TGTGCCAGCAGCCAAGGGTTATCGGACATCACAGATACGCAGTATTTT
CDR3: CASSQGLSDITDTQYF

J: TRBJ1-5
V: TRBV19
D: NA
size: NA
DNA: TGTGCCAGTAGTCCCCGGCCCGGACAGTACAATCAGCCCCAGCATTTT
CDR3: CASSPRPGQYNQPQHF

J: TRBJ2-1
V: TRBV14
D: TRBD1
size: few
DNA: TGTGCCAGCAGCCTGTCCCGGGACAGGGACCGCCACGGAAATGAGCAGTTCTTC
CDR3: CASSLSRDRDRHGNEQFF

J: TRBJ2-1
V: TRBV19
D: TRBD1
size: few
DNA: TGTGCCAGTAGTATACGACAAGGGACAGGGGCCAATGAGCAGTTCTTC
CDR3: CASSIRQGTGANEQFF

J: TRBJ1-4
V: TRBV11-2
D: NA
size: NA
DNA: TGTGCCAGCACCTTTCGTGCGGGGCGTCTCGGGAGTGAAAAACTGTTTTTT
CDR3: CASTFRAGRLGSEKLFF

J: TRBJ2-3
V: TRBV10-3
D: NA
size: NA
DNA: TGTGCCATCAGCCTAGGAGATACGCAGTATTTT
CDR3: CAISLGDTQYF

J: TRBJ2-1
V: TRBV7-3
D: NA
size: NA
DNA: TGTGCCAGCAGCCCTTCACCGGGACTGTCCTACAATGAGCAGTTCTTC
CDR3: CASSPSPGLSYNEQFF

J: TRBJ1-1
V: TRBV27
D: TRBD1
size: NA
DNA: TGTGCCAGCAGTTTATCGTTTATCCGGGACAGGAGAATCAACACTGAAGCTTTCTTT
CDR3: CASSLSFIRDRRINTEAFF

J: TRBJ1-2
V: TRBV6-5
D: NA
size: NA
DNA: TGTGCCAGCAGTTACTCGATGGCAACCTATGGCTACACCTTC
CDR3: CASSYSMATYGYTF

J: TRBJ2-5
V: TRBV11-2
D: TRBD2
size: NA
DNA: TGTGCCAGCAGCTCCGGGACTAGCGGTCAAGAGACCCAGTACTTC
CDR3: CASSSGTSGQETQYF

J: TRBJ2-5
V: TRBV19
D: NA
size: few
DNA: TGTGCCAGTAGTTCCGGGGAGCCTCAAGAGACCCAGTACTTC
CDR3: CASSSGEPQETQYF

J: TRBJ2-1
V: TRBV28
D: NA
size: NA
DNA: TGTGCCAGCAGTCCCCCTCCCTACAATGAGCAGTTCTTC
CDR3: CASSPPPYNEQFF

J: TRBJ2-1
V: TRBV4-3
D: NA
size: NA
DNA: TGCGCCAGCAGCCAAGGGGCCGACGCGTCACTCAATGAGCAGTTCTTC
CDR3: CASSQGADASLNEQFF

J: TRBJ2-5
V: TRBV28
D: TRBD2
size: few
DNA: TGTGCCAGCAGTCTCCCGACTAGCGGGAGCACCCAGTACTTC
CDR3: CASSLPTSGSTQYF